The sample holds many counts of the clone carrying this TCR beta chain. Its antigen is not known. What was amplified from RNA transcripts were TCR beta CDR3 regions. TCR CDR3 underwent first-round RT-PCR with the HTBI primer set. TCRdb passed the multiplex PCR reads through MiXCR, listing each CDR3 protein once. The sample carries a few hundred thousand distinct CDR3 sequences, less than 20% recorded once. The source of the sample is a study of T cells in Graves' hyperthyroidism and ophthalmopathy. Study results and caveats: Most thyroid clonotypes with frequency above 0.001 were detected in blood.

The CDR3 runs 13 residues. CDR1 MDHEN and CDR2 SYDVKM come from the germline V gene. V gave up 3 bases and J gave up 0 bases, with 5 bases separating them. This TCR was recovered from a woman aged 18-29 years with Graves' hyperthyroidism that later progressed to Graves' ophthalmopathy. Input material: blood. V gene TRBV28 combines with J gene TRBJ1-2; D gene unclear. The CDR3 nucleotides read TGTGCCAGCAGTTTCACAGCTAACTATGGCTACACCTTC. Its protein product is CASSFTANYGYTF.